This T cell receptor (beta chain) was found in a study of T cell responses to AZD1222 COVID-19 vaccine. Only in-frame clones appear in the TCRdb table, and some are missing; sequencing was by immunoSEQ multiplex PCR. The sample holds some 54,000 clones; 70% to 90% are singletons and the top ten take roughly 1.9%. This specimen was peripheral blood, taken on day 0 of AZD1222 vaccination. The TCR originated in an adult in good health.

The CDR3 sequence: CASSGGATSGTTGELFF. CDR3 nucleotide sequence: TGTGCCAGCTCGGGGGGGGCGACTAGCGGGACAACCGGGGAGCTGTTTTTT. The chain links TRBV5-4 to TRBJ2-2; TRBD2 matches 11 bases. This CDR3 has 17 residues. The germline gives CDR1 SGHNT, CDR2 YYREEE (reference sequence). V shed 7 bases, J shed 5 bases, and the junction held 13 bases outside the gene matches.